This is a list of T cell receptor beta chains from one sample in a study of T-cell reconstitution after alpha-beta-depleted transplantation in children. TCRdb fed the PCR reads into MiXCR, producing one record per CDR3 protein. The data show 500,000 to 650,000 distinct CDR3 sequences, about an eighth seen once. This sample comprised PBMCs, mostly from graft donor cells, obtained 180 days after TCRalphabeta/CD19-depleted stem cell transplant. Receptors originate from a female patient between 2 and 15 years old who had a stem cell transplant for aplastic anemia, so the T cells may come from the graft donor. The CDR3 runs from the conserved cysteine through the conserved F or W. Each record gives: V gene, J gene, D gene, clone size, CDR3 protein, CDR3 DNA. The D gene is left open where the match is weak. For some rows the clone size is stated as once, few or many, or as a class when expanded; others skip it.

>TRBV6-2/TRBV6-3|TRBJ1-5|NA|few
CASSHSGNQPQHF
TGTGCCAGCAGCCACTCTGGCAATCAGCCCCAGCATTTT
>TRBV12-3/TRBV12-4|TRBJ1-2|TRBD1|few
CASRFGTGGNYGYTF
TGTGCCAGCAGATTCGGGACAGGGGGCAACTATGGCTACACCTTC
>TRBV29-1|TRBJ2-5|TRBD1|NA
CSVGGGQGRETQYF
TGCAGCGTTGGAGGCGGACAGGGCCGAGAGACCCAGTACTTC
>TRBV20-1|TRBJ2-5|NA|few
CSARAAETQYF
TGCAGTGCTAGAGCAGCAGAGACCCAGTACTTC
>TRBV7-9|TRBJ2-1|NA|many
CASSLSGRTREQFF
TGTGCCAGCAGCTTATCCGGGAGAACGCGGGAGCAGTTCTTC
>TRBV20-1|TRBJ2-5|TRBD2|few
CSARGLAGRHQETQYF
TGCAGTGCTAGGGGACTAGCGGGGAGGCACCAAGAGACCCAGTACTTC
>TRBV7-2|TRBJ2-4|NA|NA
CASSLARAFTGNIQYF
TGTGCCAGCAGCTTAGCTCGGGCCTTCACCGGAAACATTCAGTACTTC
>TRBV5-1|TRBJ2-7|NA|few
CASSPPRPLNEQYF
TGCGCCAGCAGCCCCCCCCGGCCCCTGAACGAGCAGTACTTC
>TRBV6-5|TRBJ2-6|NA|few
CASSYVPGANVLTF
TGTGCCAGCAGTTACGTACCTGGGGCCAACGTCCTGACTTTC
>TRBV5-1|TRBJ2-7|NA|few
CASSLAEGSSYEQYF
TGCGCCAGCAGCTTGGCAGAGGGTAGTTCCTACGAGCAGTACTTC
>TRBV5-1|TRBJ2-1|NA|many
CASSFTSSSYNEQFF
TGCGCCAGCAGCTTTACATCGAGCTCCTACAATGAGCAGTTCTTC
>TRBV10-3|TRBJ1-1|NA|few
CAISEGGGGTEAFF
TGTGCCATCAGTGAGGGGGGAGGGGGCACTGAAGCTTTCTTT
>TRBV29-1|TRBJ2-1|NA|NA
CSAVSGYNEQFF
TGCAGCGCAGTTAGCGGTTACAATGAGCAGTTCTTC
>TRBV28|TRBJ1-5|NA|NA
CASSKRGRGSNQPQHF
TGTGCCAGCAGTAAGCGGGGAAGAGGTAGCAATCAGCCCCAGCATTTT
>TRBV20-1|TRBJ1-2|TRBD1|NA
CSASGGQGNYGYTF
TGCAGTGCCAGTGGGGGACAGGGAAACTATGGCTACACCTTC
>TRBV18|TRBJ2-7|NA|few
CASSPLGTSSSYEQYF
TGTGCCAGCTCACCTTTGGGGACGTCTTCCTCCTACGAGCAGTACTTC
>TRBV4-2|TRBJ2-7|TRBD1|few
CASSPTGGVGIEYF
TGTGCCAGCAGCCCGACAGGGGGCGTGGGGATTGAGTACTTC
>TRBV7-9|TRBJ2-7|TRBD1|few
CASSLGTGAYYEQYF
TGTGCCAGCAGCTTAGGCACAGGGGCTTACTACGAGCAGTACTTC
>TRBV7-9|TRBJ2-3|TRBD2|NA
CASSPGTSGGPDTQYF
TGTGCCAGCAGCCCAGGGACTAGCGGGGGGCCAGATACGCAGTATTTT
>TRBV6-2/TRBV6-3|TRBJ2-5|TRBD2|NA
CASSYIVASGRQETQYF
TGTGCCAGCAGTTACATCGTGGCTAGCGGACGCCAAGAGACCCAGTACTTC
>TRBV24-1|TRBJ2-1|TRBD2|few
CATSDPTTSGSGGASPYNEQFF
TGTGCCACCAGTGATCCGACTACTAGCGGGAGTGGGGGGGCCTCTCCCTACAATGAGCAGTTCTTC
>TRBV20-1|TRBJ1-1|NA|NA
CSVSVGDTEAFF
TGCAGTGTCTCGGTGGGTGACACTGAAGCTTTCTTT
>TRBV20-1|TRBJ2-1|TRBD2|many
CSAVGDWEGNEQFF
TGCAGTGCCGTAGGAGACTGGGAGGGGAATGAGCAGTTCTTC
>TRBV29-1|TRBJ2-7|TRBD1|NA
CSVVDRGPSYEQYF
TGCAGCGTTGTTGACAGGGGGCCCTCCTACGAGCAGTACTTC
>TRBV7-6|TRBJ2-4|TRBD2|few
CASSPRTSSAKNIQYF
TGTGCCAGCAGCCCCCGGACTAGCTCTGCCAAAAACATTCAGTACTTC
>TRBV28|TRBJ2-3|NA|few
CASMASDTQYF
TGTGCCAGCATGGCTTCAGATACGCAGTATTTT
>TRBV18|TRBJ1-1|NA|NA
CASSPGAGTEAFF
TGTGCCAGCTCCCCCGGGGCAGGGACTGAAGCTTTCTTT
>TRBV29-1|TRBJ2-5|NA|NA
CSVEERHSQETQYF
TGCAGCGTTGAAGAACGACATTCCCAAGAGACCCAGTACTTC
>TRBV25-1|TRBJ2-5|TRBD2|many
CASSSRGGVQETQYF
TGTGCCAGCAGTTCCCGGGGGGGTGTTCAAGAGACCCAGTACTTC
>TRBV18|TRBJ2-7|NA|NA
CASSPTGTDSYEQYF
TGTGCCAGCTCACCGACCGGGACGGATTCCTACGAGCAGTACTTC
>TRBV21-1|TRBJ2-2|NA|NA
CASSVKRLAGNTGELFF
TGTGCCAGCAGCGTTAAGCGACTAGCGGGGAACACCGGGGAGCTGTTTTTT
>TRBV6-1|TRBJ2-3|NA|NA
CAAAPGESSTDTQYF
TGTGCCGCAGCCCCGGGGGAATCTAGCACAGATACGCAGTATTTT
>TRBV5-1|TRBJ1-4|TRBD1|few
CASSLTGTGGKTANEKLFF
TGCGCCAGCAGCCTGACCGGGACAGGGGGCAAGACGGCTAATGAAAAACTGTTTTTT